These 22 T cell receptor beta chains came from one sample sequenced in a study of technical replicates of blood from a few donors. Profiling relied on immunoSEQ multiplex PCR, and the TCRdb table lists in-frame clones only, not all of them. This table has about 75,000 clones, around 97% appearing once. Sequencing was done on a sample of T cells isolated from PBMCs. Every receptor here comes from a human donor in good health.

The chain employs TRBV9 and TRBJ2-7; possible D gene TRBD2, 6 bases. Trimming pared 3 bases from V and 2 bases from J, leaving 12 bases between. The CDR3 runs to 14 residues. CDR1 is SGDLS, CDR2 YYNGEE, per germline. The CDR3 is CASSAGVQPYEQYF. CDR3 coding DNA: TGTGCCAGCAGCGCGGGAGTCCAACCCTACGAGCAGTACTTC. Using reference TRBV9 and TRBJ2-7 for the parts outside the CDR3, the full variable domain is DSGVTQTPKHLITATGQRVTLRCSPRSGDLSVYWYQQSLDQGLQFLIQYYNGEERAKGNILERFSAQQFPDLHSELNLSSLELGDSALYFCASSAGVQPYEQYFGPGTRLTVT.

This rearrangement joins TRBV2 to TRBJ2-7; the match to TRBD1 covers 7 bases. Germline V lookup: CDR1 SNHLY, CDR2 FYNNEI. J gave up 4 bases and V 11 bases, and 8 bases lay outside the gene matches. CDR3 length: 12 residues. The CDR3 is CAGRDSLYEQYF. CDR3 nucleotide sequence: TGTGCCGGCCGGGACAGTCTTTACGAGCAGTACTTC.

The V call is TRBV13, the J call TRBJ1-2; 7 bases match TRBD1. Losses at the gene ends were 0 bases for V and 6 bases for J; bases not matched to a gene: 1. This CDR3 comprises 13 residues. CDR1 and CDR2 (germline): PRHDT, FYEKMQ (reference sequence). The CDR3 loop reads CASSLGQGDGYTF. CDR3 nucleotide sequence: TGTGCCAGCAGCTTAGGTCAGGGGGATGGCTACACCTTC.

The chain has TRBV7-2 and TRBJ2-1; TRBD2 agrees at 8 bases. The V gene's germline CDR1 is SGHTA and CDR2 FQGNSA. The trim removed 1 base at V and 7 bases at J, leaving 9 bases unmatched. The CDR3 runs 16 residues. The CDR3 loop is CASSLDGAGGFNEQFF. DNA for the CDR3: TGTGCCAGCAGCTTAGATGGGGCGGGAGGTTTTAATGAGCAGTTCTTC.

This chain links TRBV10-3 with TRBJ2-2; D might be TRBD2 (5 bases). Per the germline V gene, CDR1 is ENHRY and CDR2 is SYGVKD. V lost 2 bases and J 0 bases, leaving 7 bases between the germline ends. The CDR3 runs to 15 residues. The CDR3 is CAISERDTNTGELFF. The CDR3 nucleotides read TGTGCCATCAGTGAGCGGGATACGAACACCGGGGAGCTGTTTTTT.

The rearrangement uses TRBV5-1 and TRBJ2-1, with D possibly TRBD2 on 5 matching bases. Germline V gene sequence: CDR1 SGHRS, CDR2 YFSETQ. The length of the CDR3 is 17 residues. V lost 2 bases, J lost 7 bases, and 22 bases lay in between. The CDR3: CASSFNTARADGNEQFF. The CDR3 DNA reads as TGCGCCAGCAGCTTCAATACTGCAAGAGCGGACGGGAATGAGCAGTTCTTC.

The chain employs TRBV28 and TRBJ1-2; D is possibly TRBD1 (5 bases). V was cut by 9 bases and J by 4 bases, with 12 bases left in between. Germline V gene data show CDR1 as MDHEN and CDR2 as SYDVKM. CDR3 size: 12 residues. CDR3 residues: CASYRPLYGYTF. CDR3 coding DNA: TGTGCCAGTTACAGGCCCCTCTATGGCTACACCTTC.

This clone was counted once. The chain combines TRBV5-6 with TRBJ1-3; possibly TRBD1 for D (5 bases). The ends were cut back, 3 bases at V and 0 bases at J, with 13 bases in the middle. CDR1 and CDR2 (germline): SGHDT, YYEEEE. The CDR3 extends over 16 amino acids. CDR3 DNA: TGTGCCAGCAGCTATCAGGGTTTCTTCTCTGGAAACACCATATATTTT. This sequence encodes CASSYQGFFSGNTIYF.

The sample holds a few counts of this clone. The chain joins TRBV30 to TRBJ2-5; a weak D match, TRBD2 (6 bases). This CDR3 is built from 12 residues. The ends were cut back, 2 bases at V and 3 bases at J, with 7 bases in the middle. Germline assignment: CDR1 GTSNPN and CDR2 SVGIG (reference sequence). For the CDR3, the DNA is TGTGCCTGGAGTACGGGAGAAGAGACCCAGTACTTC. Its protein is CAWSTGEETQYF. Full variable domain (outside the CDR3, taken from reference TRBV30 and TRBJ2-5): SQTIHQWPATLVQPVGSPLSLECTVEGTSNPNLYWYRQAAGRGLQLLFYSVGIGQISSEVPQNLSASRPQDRQFILSSKKLLLSDSGFYLCAWSTGEETQYFGPGTRLLVL.

The chain combines TRBV5-1 with TRBJ2-3, with TRBD1 matching over 10 bases. Germline CDR1 and CDR2: SGHRS and YFSETQ. CDR3 length: 17 residues. The V gene end was trimmed by 0 bases and the J gene end by 8 bases; junction bases not matched to a gene: 12. CDR3 nucleotides: TGCGCCAGCAGCTTGGAGGGACAGGGGTGGAGGAGTGGTACGCAGTATTTT. As protein: CASSLEGQGWRSGTQYF.

The V and J genes are TRBV5-1 and TRBJ2-1; D is ambiguous. The V gene's germline CDR1 is SGHRS and CDR2 YFSETQ. CDR3 size: 14 residues. Trimming cost V 0 bases and J 1 base, with 5 bases left between them. CDR3 DNA sequence: TGCGCCAGCAGCTTGGACGGTTCCTACAATGAGCAGTTCTTC. This gives the protein CASSLDGSYNEQFF.

J is TRBJ1-2 and V is TRBV2, with TRBD1 identical over 7 bases. V lost 11 bases and J lost 3; bases outside the gene matches: 6. Germline CDR1 SNHLY, CDR2 FYNNEI. The CDR3 is made up of 12 amino acids. CDR3 region: CAWTGFDYGYTF. CDR3 nucleotides: TGTGCCTGGACAGGATTTGACTATGGCTACACCTTC. Combining the CDR3 with reference TRBV2 and TRBJ1-2 gives the whole variable domain EPEVTQTPSHQVTQMGQEVILRCVPISNHLYFYWYRQILGQKVEFLVSFYNNEISEKSEIFDDQFSVERPDGSNFTLKIRSTKLEDSAMYFCAWTGFDYGYTFGSGTRLTVV.

The rearrangement uses TRBV4-3 and TRBJ2-5, with a weak D call TRBD1 (5 bases). This CDR3 region has 15 residues. The germline CDR1 and CDR2 sequences are LGHNA and YSLEER. V was pared by 0 bases and J by 5 bases, with 13 bases between. The CDR3 coding sequence is TGCGCCAGCAGCCAAGACGGCAGGGTGTCGGAGACCCAGTACTTC. This translates into CASSQDGRVSETQYF.

This rearrangement joins TRBV6-5 to TRBJ2-4; a possible D gene is TRBD2 (6 bases). V shed 0 bases and J shed 9 bases, with 12 bases lying between them. Germline values: CDR1 MNHEY, CDR2 SVGAGI. The CDR3 runs to 14 residues. The CDR3 is CASSYSHGGGIQYF. DNA for the CDR3: TGTGCCAGCAGTTACTCTCACGGGGGAGGCATTCAGTACTTC.

This CDR3 is CASGGTTTDTQYF. The CDR3 nucleotides read TGTGCCAGCGGCGGGACTACCACAGATACGCAGTATTTT. This chain uses TRBV9 with TRBJ2-3; TRBD2 agrees at 7 bases. The CDR3 is made up of 13 amino acids. Germline V gene lookup returns CDR1 SGDLS and CDR2 YYNGEE. Losses at the gene ends were 7 bases for V and 2 bases for J; bases not matched to a gene: 4. The entire variable domain, with the rest obtained from reference TRBV9 and TRBJ2-3, is as follows: DSGVTQTPKHLITATGQRVTLRCSPRSGDLSVYWYQQSLDQGLQFLIQYYNGEERAKGNILERFSAQQFPDLHSELNLSSLELGDSALYFCASGGTTTDTQYFGPGTRLTVL.

V gene TRBV5-1 combines with J gene TRBJ1-3; D is perhaps TRBD1 (6 bases). Germline values: CDR1 SGHRS, CDR2 YFSETQ. This CDR3 has 15 amino acids. V was trimmed by 1 base and J by 0 bases, leaving 8 bases between them. In nucleotides, the CDR3 is TGCGCCAGCAGCTTGACAGGGAACTCTGGAAACACCATATATTTT. This sequence encodes CASSLTGNSGNTIYF.

V is TRBV30 and J is TRBJ2-2; perhaps TRBD2 as D (5 bases). Trimming removed 2 bases at V and 3 bases at J, with 10 bases between. The germline V gene encodes CDR1 GTSNPN and CDR2 SVGIG (reference sequence). The CDR3 is made up of 14 amino acids. The CDR3 sequence: CAWSRLTYTGELFF. The CDR3 DNA reads as TGTGCCTGGAGTCGACTAACATACACCGGGGAGCTGTTTTTT.

This clone was seen only once. CDR3: CASAQISGTGANVLTF. CDR3 in DNA: TGTGCCAGCGCCCAGATAAGCGGGACCGGGGCCAACGTCCTGACTTTC. V usage is TRBV6-6 and J usage is TRBJ2-6; 7 bases align to TRBD2. After removal of 8 bases from V and 4 bases from J, the junction contained 11 bases not matched to a gene. This CDR3 spans 16 amino acids. CDR1 and CDR2 (germline): MNHNY, SVGAGI (reference sequence).

The chain joins TRBV18 to TRBJ2-6, with a possible D match to TRBD1 (6 bases). The germline V gene encodes CDR1 KGHSH and CDR2 LQKENI. With 6 bases removed from V and 2 bases from J, the gap between germline ends came to 14 bases. There are 16 residues in the CDR3. This CDR3 is CASSPDRSPGANVLTF. DNA for the CDR3: TGTGCCAGCTCGCCGGACAGAAGCCCTGGGGCCAACGTCCTGACTTTC.

The V and J genes are TRBV6-1 and TRBJ2-1; D is unclear. The CDR3 is made up of 13 amino acids. The V gene lost 2 bases and the J gene lost 3 bases, with 5 bases spanning the gap. CDR1 is MNHNS, CDR2 SASEGT, per germline. The CDR3 sequence: CASSENSYNEQFF. In nucleotides, the CDR3 is TGTGCCAGCAGTGAAAACAGCTACAATGAGCAGTTCTTC.

V is TRBV11-2 and J is TRBJ2-3; 9 nucleotides match TRBD2. Unmatched junction bases numbered 4, after V lost 5 bases and J lost 1 base. This CDR3 comprises 15 residues. Germline CDR1 is SGHAT and CDR2 is FQNNGV. CDR3 sequence reads: CASSPGLAGTDTQYF. The CDR3 DNA is TGTGCCAGCAGCCCGGGACTAGCAGGCACAGATACGCAGTATTTT.

This chain connects TRBV29-1 to TRBJ2-7; TRBD1 might be the D (6 bases). This CDR3 region has 14 residues. CDR1 and CDR2 from the germline V gene are SQVTM and ANQGSEA. With 2 bases removed from V and 1 base from J, the gap between germline ends came to 12 bases. In DNA form, the CDR3 reads TGCAGCGTTGAACAGAAGGACAGTTCCTACGAGCAGTACTTC. This codes for CSVEQKDSSYEQYF.